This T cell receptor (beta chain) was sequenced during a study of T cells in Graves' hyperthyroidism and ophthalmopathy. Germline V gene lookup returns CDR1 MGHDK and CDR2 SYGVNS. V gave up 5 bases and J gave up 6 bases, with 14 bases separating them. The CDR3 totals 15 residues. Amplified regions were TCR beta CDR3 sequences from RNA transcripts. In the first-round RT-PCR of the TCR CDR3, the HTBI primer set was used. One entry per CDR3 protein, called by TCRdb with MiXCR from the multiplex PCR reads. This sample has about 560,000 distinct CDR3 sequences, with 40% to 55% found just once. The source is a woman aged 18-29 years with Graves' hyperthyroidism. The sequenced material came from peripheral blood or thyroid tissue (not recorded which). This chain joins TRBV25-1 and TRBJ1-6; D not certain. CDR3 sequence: CASSYRPTPNSPLHF. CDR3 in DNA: TGTGCCAGCAGTTACCGGCCGACGCCTAATTCACCCCTCCACTTT.